Below, one TCR beta chain is given with its context. As yet, its antigen is unknown. The V end was cut by 6 bases, the J end by 0 bases, with 20 bases between. Germline CDR1 reads SNHLY; CDR2 reads FYNNEI. The CDR3 covers 18 residues. This record comes from a study of blood T cells in healthy people across ages. General study findings and limits: Unknown CMV status may confound age-related changes in expanded clones. Naive and antigen-experienced cells were not separated, limiting conclusive comparison.

Every sample had a minimum of 6 million PBMCs isolated. Primers used in a second PCR of roughly 6 to 11 cycles were a sample-barcoded 5' primer and a J-beta primer mix. Tags on each cDNA molecule came from a template-switch adaptor with 12 random nucleotides. TCRdb recomputed calls from the 5' RACE reads with MiXCR, one row per CDR3 protein. Of 1.5 million to 2 million distinct CDR3 sequences listed, about 28% were seen once; the top ten hold 7% to 9%. The rearrangement links TRBV2 to TRBJ1-4; a possible D gene is TRBD1 (5 bases). Sequenced input: blood. The receptor's source is a woman in her thirties in good health. The CDR3 here is CASRGKQVQGATNEKLFF. In DNA, the CDR3 is TGTGCCAGCAGGGGAAAACAGGTCCAAGGTGCAACTAATGAAAAACTGTTTTTT.